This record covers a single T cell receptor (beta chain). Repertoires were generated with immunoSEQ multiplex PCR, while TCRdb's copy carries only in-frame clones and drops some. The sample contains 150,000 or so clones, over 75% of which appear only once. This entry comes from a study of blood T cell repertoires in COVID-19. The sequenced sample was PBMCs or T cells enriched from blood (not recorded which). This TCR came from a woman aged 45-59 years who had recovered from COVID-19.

The CDR3 protein is CASSPKGSGAEQYF. The CDR3 coding sequence is TGTGCCAGCAGCCCAAAGGGTAGCGGGGCCGAGCAGTACTTC. This rearrangement joins TRBV13 to TRBJ2-7; 8 bases are a match to TRBD2. This CDR3 has 14 residues. The V segment lost 5 bases and the J segment 6 bases; nucleotides outside the gene matches: 9. Germline V gene lookup returns CDR1 PRHDT and CDR2 FYEKMQ (reference sequence).